Shown below are 10 T cell receptor beta chains from a single sample sequenced in a study of sequential checkpoint blockade in melanoma. Some clones are missing from TCRdb's copy, which holds only in-frame ones; the method was immunoSEQ multiplex PCR. Among 3,600 or so clones listed, around three fifths were seen once. As for treatment: randomized to nivolumab then ipilimumab (arm A) or the reverse (arm B). The source was CD8+ T cells sorted from blood (inferred from file names), collected from a patient given nivolumab and ipilimumab in sequence. The receptors shown here come from a human patient with melanoma. Some clones in this sample may be carry-over from other donors' samples.

This clone was found a few times. The genes are TRBV19 and TRBJ2-7, with 9 nucleotides matching TRBD1. CDR3 length equals 13 residues. CDR1 and CDR2 (germline): LNHDA, SQIVND (reference sequence). V shed 11 bases, J shed 0 bases, and the junction held 5 bases outside the gene matches. The CDR3 here is CACSTGGSYEQYF. The CDR3 DNA reads as TGTGCCTGTTCGACAGGGGGCTCCTACGAGCAGTACTTC.

V gene TRBV29-1 combines with J gene TRBJ2-6; tentative D call: TRBD1 (6 bases). This CDR3 is 15 amino acids long. Germline loops: CDR1 SQVTM, CDR2 ANQGSEA. Trimming removed 6 bases at V and 0 bases at J, with 12 bases between. CDR3 nucleotide sequence: TGCAGCGTGCAGGGGTACTCCTCTGGGGCCAACGTCCTGACTTTC. Its protein product is CSVQGYSSGANVLTF.

The J gene is TRBJ1-5, the V gene TRBV19; TRBD1 agrees at 9 bases. The CDR3 loop spans 13 amino acids. V dropped 7 bases and J dropped 7; count of bases not matched to a gene: 5. The germline V gene has CDR1 LNHDA and CDR2 SQIVND (reference sequence). The CDR3 region has the DNA TGTGCCAGTACACAGGGGGCGAGGCAGCCCCAGCATTTT. Translation: CASTQGARQPQHF.

This clone was counted a few times. This chain links TRBV6-4 with TRBJ2-3, with TRBD2 identical over 7 bases. The CDR3 is 15 amino acids. Germline values: CDR1 MRHNA, CDR2 SNTAGT. J gave up 1 base and V 2 bases, and 3 bases lay outside the gene matches. CDR3 protein: CASSDGAGGTDTQYF. CDR3 coding DNA: TGTGCCAGCAGTGACGGCGCGGGAGGCACAGATACGCAGTATTTT.

The count of this clone is one. The genes are TRBV6-1 and TRBJ2-7; 9 bases are shared with TRBD1. The CDR3 is 14 residues long. Germline V gives CDR1 MNHNS, CDR2 SASEGT. Trimming took 6 bases from V and 4 from J; bases not matched to a gene: 7. The CDR3 loop reads CASRMGQGMYEQYF. CDR3 sequence (DNA): TGTGCCAGCAGGATGGGACAGGGTATGTACGAGCAGTACTTC.

This clone has only a few counts. The chain employs TRBV6-5 and TRBJ2-5, with D unclear. The CDR3 spans 13 residues. The ends were cut back, 6 bases at V and 5 bases at J, with 13 bases in the middle. CDR1 and CDR2 (germline): MNHEY, SVGAGI. The CDR3 coding sequence is TGTGCCAGCAGCCCAGAGGCTCGGGAGACCCAGTACTTC. It specifies CASSPEARETQYF.

CDR3 amino acids: CASSAGGGPDTQYF. The CDR3 region has the DNA TGTGCCAGCAGCGCGGGAGGGGGGCCAGATACGCAGTATTTT. The chain joins TRBV9 to TRBJ2-3, with TRBD2 identical over 8 bases. The CDR3 extends over 14 amino acids. Germline values: CDR1 SGDLS, CDR2 YYNGEE. Germline trimming cut 3 bases from V and 4 bases from J; bases unmatched to any gene: 4.

This clone has more than one count but fewer than ten. This sequence joins TRBV19 and TRBJ2-7; 8 bases are shared with TRBD1. This CDR3 comprises 15 residues. The germline gives CDR1 LNHDA, CDR2 SQIVND (reference sequence). V was pared by 5 bases and J by 6 bases, with 12 bases of the junction left unmatched. The CDR3 is CASSPQGVTLAEQYF. Written as DNA, the CDR3 is TGTGCCAGTAGTCCACAGGGGGTGACCCTCGCCGAGCAGTACTTC. The full variable domain, its missing parts supplied by reference TRBV19 and TRBJ2-7, is DGGITQSPKYLFRKEGQNVTLSCEQNLNHDAMYWYRQDPGQGLRLIYYSQIVNDFQKGDIAEGYSVSREKKESFPLTVTSAQKNPTAFYLCASSPQGVTLAEQYFGPGTRLTVT.

This clone was recorded a few times. This chain links TRBV11-2 with TRBJ1-1; D is possibly TRBD1 (5 bases). Germline V gene data show CDR1 as SGHAT and CDR2 as FQNNGV. V lost 3 bases and J 5 bases, leaving 13 bases between the germline ends. This CDR3 spans 14 amino acids. The CDR3 region has the DNA TGTGCCAGCAGCTTTGGGGCAGGGTGGACTGAAGCTTTCTTT. Amino acids: CASSFGAGWTEAFF.

V is TRBV4-1 and J is TRBJ1-3; 8 bases match TRBD1. This CDR3 comprises 17 residues. Trimming cost V 0 bases and J 0 bases; bases outside gene matches: 4. CDR1 and CDR2 from the germline V gene are MGHRA and YSYEKL. The DNA of the CDR3 is TGCGCCAGCAGCCAAGATGAGGGACAGGCCTCTGGAAACACCATATATTTT. Translating gives CASSQDEGQASGNTIYF.